A single sample is the source of the 11 T cell receptor beta chains below, sequenced in a study of control samples from healthy donors and cancer patients. Clones were read by immunoSEQ multiplex PCR, and TCRdb kept only the in-frame ones, dropping some. Of 100,000 to 150,000 clones listed, over 80% are singletons. Sequenced sample: PBMCs. Every receptor here comes from a man aged 80 or over with head and neck cancer.

V and J are TRBV7-8 and TRBJ2-5; 7 nucleotides align to TRBD1. The ends lost 1 base at V and 5 bases at J; junction bases unmatched: 7. CDR1 SGHVS and CDR2 FQNEAQ come from the germline V gene. The CDR3 contains 15 residues. The DNA of the CDR3 is TGTGCCAGCAGCTTAGTTCGACAGGGTATGGAGACCCAGTACTTC. It specifies CASSLVRQGMETQYF.

This chain uses TRBV28 with TRBJ1-4; D possibly corresponds to TRBD1 (5 bases). With 4 bases removed from V and 5 bases from J, the gap between germline ends came to 11 bases. The CDR3 is 14 amino acids. Germline lookup yields CDR1 MDHEN and CDR2 SYDVKM. CDR3 residues: CASSYTGANEKLFF. Written as DNA, the CDR3 is TGTGCCAGCAGTTATACAGGAGCCAATGAAAAACTGTTTTTT.

The chain is built from TRBV2 and TRBJ1-2; 9 positions match TRBD1. Germline V gene sequence: CDR1 SNHLY, CDR2 FYNNEI. Trimming took 6 bases from V and 3 from J; bases not matched to a gene: 5. The CDR3 covers 14 residues. CDR3 residues: CASRDRGLHYGYTF. The CDR3 DNA reads TGTGCCAGCAGGGACAGGGGACTTCACTATGGCTACACCTTC. Together with reference TRBV2 and TRBJ1-2, the CDR3 gives the full variable domain: EPEVTQTPSHQVTQMGQEVILRCVPISNHLYFYWYRQILGQKVEFLVSFYNNEISEKSEIFDDQFSVERPDGSNFTLKIRSTKLEDSAMYFCASRDRGLHYGYTFGSGTRLTVV.

In this sample, this clone turned up a few times. The CDR3 DNA sequence: TGTGCCAGCAGCCAAGACCCCGGGACTAGCGGTTTGAAGTTCTTC. Amino acid sequence: CASSQDPGTSGLKFF. V and J are TRBV4-2 and TRBJ2-1, with 11 positions matching TRBD2. The CDR3 is 15 amino acids. V shed 0 bases, J shed 14 bases, and the junction held 9 bases outside the gene matches. In germline, CDR1 is LGHNA, CDR2 YNFKEQ.

V is TRBV7-9 and J is TRBJ2-1, with 8 bases aligning to TRBD2. The CDR3 covers 15 residues. The ends lost 2 bases at V and 3 bases at J; junction bases unmatched: 3. CDR1 and CDR2 from the germline V gene are SEHNR and FQNEAQ (reference sequence). CDR3 in DNA: TGTGCCAGCAGCTTAAGCAGCGGGGGCTACAATGAGCAGTTCTTC. Amino acids: CASSLSSGGYNEQFF.

This chain joins TRBV5-1 and TRBJ2-3, with TRBD1 as a possible D gene (7 bases). With 3 bases removed from V and 4 bases from J, the gap between germline ends came to 12 bases. Germline-derived CDR1 and CDR2 are SGHRS and YFSETQ. CDR3 size: 14 residues. The CDR3 nucleotides read TGCGCCAGCAGCTACCAGGGGGGAGCAGATACGCAGTATTTT. It specifies CASSYQGGADTQYF.

The chain employs TRBV7-2 and TRBJ2-4, with D hard to call. V lost 6 bases to trimming and J lost 8 bases, with 20 bases between them. The V gene's germline CDR1 is SGHTA and CDR2 FQGNSA. This CDR3 spans 15 amino acids. Here the CDR3 DNA reads TGTGCCAGCAGTCCCTATGACCTACTGAACGACATTCAGTACTTC. Protein: CASSPYDLLNDIQYF.

The chain carries TRBV29-1 and TRBJ1-1; possibly TRBD1 for D (5 bases). This CDR3 is built from 11 residues. Germline CDR1 reads SQVTM; CDR2 reads ANQGSEA. This CDR3 is CRAGENTEAFF. Written as DNA, the CDR3 is TGCAGAGCGGGGGAGAACACTGAAGCTTTCTTT.

The chain has TRBV6-5 and TRBJ1-1; 7 bases line up with TRBD1. Germline CDR1 and CDR2: MNHEY and SVGAGI. Trimming at V came to 6 bases and at J to 0 bases, leaving 7 bases not matched to a gene. The CDR3 contains 15 residues. CDR3 in DNA: TGTGCCAGCAGAAACAGGGGTGTCATGAACACTGAAGCTTTCTTT. Translated, it gives CASRNRGVMNTEAFF.

V usage is TRBV4-3 and J usage is TRBJ1-1; weak D call: TRBD1 (5 bases). V lost 5 bases to trimming and J lost 2 bases, with 15 bases between them. Germline V CDR1 and CDR2: LGHNA, YSLEER. CDR3 length: 15 residues. The CDR3 sequence is CASSEKTTENTEAFF. The CDR3 region has the DNA TGCGCCAGCAGCGAAAAGACGACAGAAAACACTGAAGCTTTCTTT.

The V gene is TRBV30, the J gene TRBJ2-1, with D hard to call. Germline V gene lookup returns CDR1 GTSNPN and CDR2 SVGIG (reference sequence). V shed 3 bases and J shed 2 bases, with 11 bases lying between them. This CDR3 is built from 14 residues. CDR3 loop: CAWRTSTTYNEQFF. CDR3 nucleotide sequence: TGTGCCTGGAGGACGTCTACTACCTACAATGAGCAGTTCTTC.